Below are 24 T cell receptor beta chains sequenced from a single sample in a study of blood T cell repertoires in COVID-19. Here immunoSEQ multiplex PCR was the method, and the copy in TCRdb shows in-frame clones only, minus some. This table holds about 270,000 clones, 86% found once. The source material was peripheral blood. These receptors were taken from a man aged 40-49 years who had recovered from COVID-19.

This clone appeared a few times. The DNA of the CDR3 is TGCGCCAGCAGCCAAGATCAGGCCAGGCCGCAGTATTTT. It specifies CASSQDQARPQYF. The chain combines TRBV4-1 with TRBJ2-3; D is uncertain. With 0 bases removed from V and 10 bases from J, the gap between germline ends came to 11 bases. The CDR3 length is 13 residues. From germline, CDR1 is MGHRA and CDR2 YSYEKL.

The gene calls are TRBV5-8 and TRBJ2-7; no definite D call. Trimming removed 5 bases at V and 3 bases at J, with 6 bases between. The CDR3 spans 11 residues. The germline CDR1 and CDR2 sequences are SGHTS and YDEGEE. DNA of the CDR3: TGTGCCAGCAGGTCAATCTACGAGCAGTACTTC. This codes for CASRSIYEQYF.

The count of this clone is one. The chain recombines TRBV12-3 or TRBV12-4 with TRBJ1-2; the D is unclear. Trimming took off 1 base at V and 3 bases at J, with 6 bases between the two ends. The CDR3 is 13 residues long. CDR3 sequence: CASSLGRYYGYTF. In nucleotides, the CDR3 is TGTGCCAGCAGTTTAGGTCGGTACTATGGCTACACCTTC.

CDR3 bases: TGTGCCAGCAGCGTATCGGGGGGGAACACTGAAGCTTTCTTT. It encodes CASSVSGGNTEAFF. The rearrangement uses TRBV9 and TRBJ1-1, with D perhaps TRBD1 (5 bases). Trimming cost V 1 base and J 1 base, with 8 bases left between them. The CDR3 contains 14 residues. Per germline, CDR1 SGDLS and CDR2 YYNGEE.

CDR3 DNA: TGCAGTGCTAGTTGGACTAGCGGGTTCTCGGGTGAGCAGTTCTTC. It encodes CSASWTSGFSGEQFF. The J gene is TRBJ2-1, the V gene TRBV20-1; 11 bases match TRBD2. Germline lookup yields CDR1 DFQATT and CDR2 SNEGSKA (reference sequence). CDR3 length: 15 residues. The V gene end was trimmed by 3 bases and the J gene end by 9 bases; junction bases not matched to a gene: 10.

This clone is a singleton in its sample. J is TRBJ1-3 and V is TRBV29-1; 10 bases agree with TRBD1. Germline CDR1 SQVTM, CDR2 ANQGSEA. The CDR3 runs 15 residues. V shed 5 bases and J 4 bases; nucleotides not matched to a gene: 8. The DNA of the CDR3 is TGCAGCGTTTGGGACAGGGGTCTCTTGGGAAACACCATATATTTT. Its protein product is CSVWDRGLLGNTIYF. Full variable domain (missing parts from reference TRBV29-1 and TRBJ1-3): SAVISQKPSRDICQRGTSLTIQCQVDSQVTMMFWYRQQPGQSLTLIATANQGSEATYESGFVIDKFPISRPNLTFSTLTVSNMSPEDSSIYLCSVWDRGLLGNTIYFGEGSWLTVV.

This chain connects TRBV5-1 to TRBJ2-1; 15 nucleotides line up with TRBD2. Looked up from germline, CDR1 is SGHRS and CDR2 is YFSETQ. J was trimmed by 8 bases and V by 4 bases; bases with no gene match: 7. There are 16 residues in the CDR3. DNA of the CDR3: TGCGCCAGCAGCGGGGGACTAGCGGGAGGTAGAGATGAGCAGTTCTTC. Encoded protein: CASSGGLAGGRDEQFF. The whole variable domain, remainder taken from reference TRBV5-1 and TRBJ2-1, is KAGVTQTPRYLIKTRGQQVTLSCSPISGHRSVSWYQQTPGQGLQFLFEYFSETQRNKGNFPGRFSGRQFSNSRSEMNVSTLELGDSALYLCASSGGLAGGRDEQFFGPGTRLTVL.

CDR3 DNA: TGTGCCAGCTCACCTTCACAGGGGAAGGGTGAAAAACTGTTTTTT. Amino acids: CASSPSQGKGEKLFF. The chain joins TRBV18 to TRBJ1-4; the match to TRBD1 covers 7 bases. The CDR3 sequence is 15 residues long. With V trimmed by 3 bases and J by 7 bases, 8 bases remained unmatched. From germline, CDR1 is KGHSH and CDR2 LQKENI.

The rearrangement uses TRBV10-1 and TRBJ2-1; tentatively, D is TRBD2 (5 bases). The CDR3 has 12 amino acids. CDR1 is WNHNN and CDR2 is SYGVQD in the germline V gene (reference sequence). V was pared by 5 bases and J by 10 bases, with 12 bases between. The DNA of the CDR3 is TGCGCCAGCAGTTCCCCATCGGGAGAGCAGTTCTTC. This gives the protein CASSSPSGEQFF.

The V gene is TRBV30, the J gene TRBJ1-3; no clear D gene. Germline lookup yields CDR1 GTSNPN and CDR2 SVGIG (reference sequence). The CDR3 extends over 14 amino acids. The V end was cut by 3 bases, the J end by 1 base, with 10 bases between. The CDR3, as DNA: TGTGCCTGGAGACGGGATAGATCTGGAAACACCATATATTTT. Amino acids: CAWRRDRSGNTIYF.

This chain joins TRBV19 and TRBJ1-6; TRBD1 matches at 8 bases. Per germline, CDR1 LNHDA and CDR2 SQIVND (reference sequence). V shed 6 bases, J shed 9 bases, and the junction held 10 bases outside the gene matches. The CDR3 contains 15 residues. The CDR3 here is CASSSPGGGSSPLHF. The CDR3 DNA reads as TGTGCCAGTAGCTCCCCAGGGGGCGGCAGTTCACCCCTCCACTTT.

The chain uses TRBV7-2 and TRBJ2-1; 7 bases match TRBD2. This CDR3 is 15 amino acids long. Germline V gene data show CDR1 as SGHTA and CDR2 as FQGNSA. Trimming took 6 bases from V and 4 from J; bases not matched to a gene: 9. CDR3 region: CASSKRAAGYNEQFF. The DNA of the CDR3 is TGTGCCAGCAGTAAGCGGGCAGCGGGGTACAATGAGCAGTTCTTC.

Here the CDR3 reads CASVGGAGSKNIQYF. Here the CDR3 DNA reads TGTGCCAGCGTCGGGGGGGCCGGTTCCAAAAACATTCAGTACTTC. The V gene is TRBV2, the J gene TRBJ2-4; 8 bases map to TRBD2. Germline V gene data show CDR1 as SNHLY and CDR2 as FYNNEI. V lost 8 bases to trimming and J lost 2 bases; unmatched junction nucleotides: 8. The CDR3 covers 15 residues.

This clone was detected only once. Within the sample, other DNA sequences also encode this same CDR3. This chain uses TRBV7-2 with TRBJ2-3; 9 bases fit TRBD2. V dropped 5 bases and J dropped 3; count of bases not matched to a gene: 12. CDR1 is SGHTA and CDR2 is FQGNSA in the germline V gene. The CDR3 is made up of 17 amino acids. The CDR3 DNA is TGTGCCAGCAGCCCTAGAGGTTGGACTAGCGATACAGATACGCAGTATTTT. This encodes CASSPRGWTSDTDTQYF.

This clone was detected only once. The chain employs TRBV3-1 (or the pseudogene TRBV3-2) and TRBJ2-7; a possible D gene is TRBD1 (6 bases). The CDR3 sequence is 16 residues long. The V and J ends lost 0 bases and 3 bases respectively, with 15 bases between them. From germline, CDR1 is LGHDT and CDR2 YNNKEL (reference sequence). This CDR3 reads CASSQDPVRGHYEQYF. The CDR3 bases are TGTGCCAGCAGCCAAGATCCCGTCCGGGGACACTACGAGCAGTACTTC.

DNA of the CDR3: TGTGCCAGCAGGGACAGGGGGAATCAGCCCCAGCATTTT. Encoded protein: CASRDRGNQPQHF. J is TRBJ1-5 and V is TRBV6-5, with 10 bases fitting TRBD1. Trimming cost V 6 bases and J 4 bases; bases outside gene matches: 0. Per germline, CDR1 MNHEY and CDR2 SVGAGI. The CDR3 is 13 amino acids.

The chain carries TRBV5-1 and TRBJ2-1; no clear D. The length of the CDR3 is 16 residues. The V gene lost 0 bases and the J gene lost 8 bases, with 18 bases spanning the gap. The germline gives CDR1 SGHRS, CDR2 YFSETQ. CDR3 loop: CASSLGVSRVYDEQFF. For the CDR3, the DNA is TGCGCCAGCAGCTTGGGGGTATCTCGGGTGTACGATGAGCAGTTCTTC. Full variable domain (rest looked up from reference TRBV5-1 and TRBJ2-1): KAGVTQTPRYLIKTRGQQVTLSCSPISGHRSVSWYQQTPGQGLQFLFEYFSETQRNKGNFPGRFSGRQFSNSRSEMNVSTLELGDSALYLCASSLGVSRVYDEQFFGPGTRLTVL.

This rearrangement joins TRBV19 to TRBJ2-3; 12 nucleotides match TRBD2. V trimming: 4 bases; J trimming: 3 bases; junction bases outside the gene matches: 2. The CDR3 has 15 residues. Germline assignment: CDR1 LNHDA and CDR2 SQIVND (reference sequence). DNA for the CDR3: TGTGCCAGTAGTAGAGGACTAGCGGGGACAGATACGCAGTATTTT. It encodes CASSRGLAGTDTQYF.

The rearrangement uses TRBV6-5 and TRBJ1-6; TRBD1 aligns across 8 bases. This CDR3 comprises 15 residues. Germline V gene sequence: CDR1 MNHEY, CDR2 SVGAGI. Germline trimming cut 2 bases from V and 8 bases from J; bases unmatched to any gene: 5. The CDR3 loop reads CASSYDRGWDSPLHF. For the CDR3, the DNA is TGTGCCAGCAGTTACGACAGGGGATGGGATTCACCCCTCCACTTT.

The V gene is TRBV10-2, the J gene TRBJ2-5; the match to TRBD2 covers 10 bases. With V trimmed by 0 bases and J by 5 bases, 3 bases remained unmatched. This CDR3 is built from 15 residues. Germline V gene data show CDR1 as WSHSY and CDR2 as SAAADI. The CDR3 is CASSESLAGRETQYF. The DNA of the CDR3 is TGCGCCAGCAGTGAGTCACTAGCGGGAAGGGAGACCCAGTACTTC.

J is TRBJ2-3 and V is TRBV19; 11 bases align to TRBD1. This CDR3 comprises 14 residues. Germline trimming cut 5 bases from V and 6 bases from J; bases unmatched to any gene: 4. Germline V gene sequence: CDR1 LNHDA, CDR2 SQIVND (reference sequence). CDR3 amino acids: CASSLRDRGDTQYF. The CDR3 DNA follows: TGTGCCAGTAGTTTAAGGGACAGGGGGGATACGCAGTATTTT.

The chain is built from TRBV7-8 and TRBJ1-3; a possible D gene is TRBD1 (6 bases). The CDR3 is 14 residues long. Between the trimmed V and J ends, which lost 1 base and 4 bases, there was a span of 8 bases. Germline CDR1 SGHVS, CDR2 FQNEAQ. The CDR3 reads CASSLGTVGNTIYF. In DNA, the CDR3 is TGTGCCAGCAGCTTAGGGACAGTGGGAAACACCATATATTTT.

This clone was recorded only once. This chain uses TRBV6-5 with TRBJ1-5; a possible D gene is TRBD1 (5 bases). CDR3 length equals 13 residues. The ends were cut back, 8 bases at V and 5 bases at J, with 13 bases in the middle. In germline, CDR1 is MNHEY, CDR2 SVGAGI. The CDR3 loop is CASGQGGHQPQHF. The CDR3 DNA sequence: TGTGCCAGCGGCCAGGGCGGCCATCAGCCCCAGCATTTT.

V is TRBV30 and J is TRBJ1-4; the D gene is possibly TRBD1 (5 bases). CDR3 length equals 17 residues. V was shortened by 3 bases and J by 1 base, with 18 bases between the two germline ends. Germline loops: CDR1 GTSNPN, CDR2 SVGIG (reference sequence). CDR3 sequence: CAWRPVGPSLTNEKLFF. The CDR3 nucleotides are TGTGCCTGGAGGCCGGTGGGGCCTTCACTAACTAATGAAAAACTGTTTTTT.